This passage covers 13 T cell receptor beta chains from one sample sequenced in a study of blood T cells in healthy people across ages. Together with a sample-barcoded 5' primer, a J-beta primer mix was included in a second PCR lasting about 6 to 11 cycles. TCRdb processed the 5' RACE reads anew with MiXCR; each CDR3 protein has one entry. This sample yields hundreds of thousands of distinct CDR3 sequences, of which 24% are seen a single time; roughly 9% belongs to the top ten. These records were also assigned to another study, of T cells of mothers and their children.

Specimen: blood. Receptors originate from a boy younger than 18 in good health.

V gene TRBV11-2 combines with J gene TRBJ2-5; TRBD1 might be the D (6 bases). The V gene lost 4 bases and the J gene lost 1 base, with 13 bases spanning the gap. Germline CDR1 and CDR2: SGHAT and FQNNGV. The CDR3 spans 15 residues. CDR3 DNA sequence: TGTGCCAGCAGCTCACCGACAGGTCCCCAAGAGACCCAGTACTTC. This sequence encodes CASSSPTGPQETQYF.

This clonotype turned up a few times. This chain links TRBV5-4 with TRBJ2-5; a possible D gene is TRBD1 (5 bases). Trimming left V 5 bases short and J 3 bases short, with 17 bases between. CDR3 length: 15 residues. Germline V gene sequence: CDR1 SGHNT, CDR2 YYREEE (reference sequence). For the CDR3, the DNA is TGTGCCAGCAGACAAAGGGGCCATCGGGAAGAGACCCAGTACTTC. It yields the protein CASRQRGHREETQYF.

Only a few counts were recorded for this clonotype. This chain connects TRBV13 to TRBJ2-5; D may be TRBD2 (7 bases). The J call is doubtful: the DNA matches TRBJ2-1 better. Germline CDR1 PRHDT, CDR2 FYEKMQ (reference sequence). CDR3 length: 17 amino acids. CDR3 sequence reads: CASSHRVGTSDYNEQFF. In DNA form, the CDR3 reads TGTGCCAGCAGCCACAGGGTTGGAACTAGCGATTACAATGAGCAGTTCTTC.

The chain recombines TRBV7-9 with TRBJ2-3; tentatively, D is TRBD2 (5 bases). This CDR3 has 12 residues. The V end was cut by 7 bases, the J end by 4 bases, with 9 bases between. The germline gives CDR1 SEHNR, CDR2 FQNEAQ (reference sequence). The CDR3 coding sequence is TGTGCCAGCACCCGACTACCAGATACGCAGTATTTT. Amino acid sequence: CASTRLPDTQYF.

Only a few counts were recorded for this clonotype. The genes are TRBV4-2 and TRBJ2-6; D unclear. Trimming stripped 1 base from V and 4 bases from J, with 8 bases between. This CDR3 is built from 15 residues. CDR1 LGHNA and CDR2 YNFKEQ come from the germline V gene. The CDR3 DNA follows: TGTGCCAGCAGCCAAGGCAGGCTCGGGGCCAACGTCCTGACTTTC. The encoded protein is CASSQGRLGANVLTF.

The chain recombines TRBV3-1 with TRBJ1-6; tentative D call: TRBD1 (5 bases). Germline V lookup: CDR1 LGHDT, CDR2 YNNKEL (reference sequence). V was trimmed by 3 bases and J by 0 bases, leaving 12 bases between them. The CDR3 is 17 residues long. The CDR3: CASSQKPGISYNSPLHF. The CDR3 region has the DNA TGTGCCAGCAGCCAGAAACCAGGGATCTCCTATAATTCACCCCTCCACTTT.

CDR3 nucleotides: TGTGCCAGCAGCGTAGCTTTGGGACTACAATACAATGAGCAGTTCTTC. Its protein is CASSVALGLQYNEQFF. The gene calls are TRBV9 and TRBJ2-1, with 7 bases lining up with TRBD2. The V and J ends lost 0 bases and 4 bases, in that order; junction bases with no gene match: 7. CDR3 length: 16 amino acids. CDR1 and CDR2 (germline): SGDLS, YYNGEE. The whole variable domain, filled in from reference TRBV9 and TRBJ2-1, reads DSGVTQTPKHLITATGQRVTLRCSPRSGDLSVYWYQQSLDQGLQFLIQYYNGEERAKGNILERFSAQQFPDLHSELNLSSLELGDSALYFCASSVALGLQYNEQFFGPGTRLTVL.

This clonotype was detected only a few times. This chain links TRBV4-3 with TRBJ2-2, with D unresolved. V dropped 0 bases and J dropped 7 bases, with 9 bases sitting between them. The CDR3 extends over 14 amino acids. Germline V gene data show CDR1 as LGHNA and CDR2 as YSLEER. CDR3 sequence reads: CASSQDPLDGELFF. In DNA form, the CDR3 reads TGCGCCAGCAGCCAAGATCCCCTCGACGGGGAGCTGTTTTTT.

This clonotype was recorded many times. This chain connects TRBV7-2 to TRBJ2-3, with D unclear. The CDR3 runs to 12 residues. V lost 5 bases and J 2 bases, leaving 5 bases between the germline ends. Germline loops: CDR1 SGHTA, CDR2 FQGNSA. The CDR3 here is CASSRYTDTQYF. The CDR3 coding sequence is TGTGCCAGCAGCCGCTACACAGATACGCAGTATTTT.

In this sample, this clonotype turned up a few times. V gene TRBV28 combines with J gene TRBJ2-7; D perhaps matches TRBD1 (6 bases). V lost 7 bases, J lost 3 bases, and 16 bases lay in between. The CDR3 length is 14 residues. The germline CDR1 and CDR2 sequences are MDHEN and SYDVKM. The CDR3 region has the DNA TGTGCCAGCACCCCCGGTGGGGGCGGCTACGAGCAGTACTTC. Translating gives CASTPGGGGYEQYF.

The chain links TRBV10-2 to TRBJ2-2; D may be TRBD2 (6 bases). Trimming removed 7 bases from V and 4 bases from J, with 22 bases in between. The CDR3 loop spans 17 amino acids. Germline CDR1 and CDR2: WSHSY and SAAADI. The chain's CDR3 is CASIGRVRDSITGELFF. CDR3 DNA sequence: TGCGCCAGCATCGGGCGTGTGAGGGACTCTATCACCGGGGAGCTGTTTTTT.

The V gene is TRBV7-9, the J gene TRBJ2-3; TRBD1 aligns across 9 bases. The CDR3 contains 15 residues. Per germline, CDR1 SEHNR and CDR2 FQNEAQ (reference sequence). Trimming took 3 bases from V and 4 from J; bases not matched to a gene: 5. The CDR3 DNA follows: TGTGCCAGCAGCTTGGGGACAGGGACTGCAGATACGCAGTATTTT. Its translation: CASSLGTGTADTQYF.

The table lists this clonotype with a few counts. V and J are TRBV18 and TRBJ2-2, with D perhaps TRBD2 (6 bases). CDR3 length: 16 residues. Germline lookup yields CDR1 KGHSH and CDR2 LQKENI. V lost 5 bases to trimming and J lost 3 bases, with 16 bases between them. The CDR3 here is CASSFGTGEDTGELFF. The CDR3 DNA reads TGTGCCAGCTCATTTGGGACGGGAGAAGACACCGGGGAGCTGTTTTTT.